The table lists the clone carrying this T cell receptor beta chain with many counts. Its cognate antigen is unknown. Excluded: other autoimmune disease, uncontrolled infection, pregnancy or lactation. Over 9.5 ml of fresh blood yielded the PBMCs by density gradient. The entry originates in a study of Graves' ophthalmopathy and Graves' hyperthyroidism. General study points: In blood, most expanded thyroid clonotypes above 0.001 frequency were also detected.

The authors amplified TCR beta CDR3 regions from RNA transcripts. The library came from an HTBI-primed first-round RT-PCR and a second-round multiplex PCR. TCRdb called the multiplex PCR reads again in MiXCR, with one record for every CDR3 protein. This sample carries about half a million distinct CDR3 sequences, 13% to 15% of them seen once, and the ten largest clones take about 10%. CDR3 length equals 12 residues. V gave up 3 bases and J gave up 4 bases, with 7 bases separating them. From germline, CDR1 is MDHEN and CDR2 SYDVKM. This TCR was sampled from a woman aged 25 to 45 with Graves' ophthalmopathy. Source material: blood. This chain connects TRBV28 to TRBJ2-7; D possibly matches TRBD1 or TRBD2 (5 bases each). This CDR3 reads CASSFWGYEQYF. The DNA of the CDR3 is TGTGCCAGCAGTTTCTGGGGGTACGAGCAGTACTTC.